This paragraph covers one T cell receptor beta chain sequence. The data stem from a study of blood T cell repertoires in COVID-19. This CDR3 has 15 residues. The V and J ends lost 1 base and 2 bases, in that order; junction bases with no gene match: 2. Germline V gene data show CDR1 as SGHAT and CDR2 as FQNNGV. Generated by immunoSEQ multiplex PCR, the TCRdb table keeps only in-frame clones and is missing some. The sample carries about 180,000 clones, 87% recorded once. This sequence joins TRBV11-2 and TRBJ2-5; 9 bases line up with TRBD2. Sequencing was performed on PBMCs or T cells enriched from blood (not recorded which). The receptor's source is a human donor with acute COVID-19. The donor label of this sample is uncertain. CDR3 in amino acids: CASSLASGVQETQYF. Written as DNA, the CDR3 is TGTGCCAGCAGCTTAGCTAGCGGGGTACAAGAGACCCAGTACTTC. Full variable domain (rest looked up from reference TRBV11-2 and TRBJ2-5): EAGVAQSPRYKIIEKRQSVAFWCNPISGHATLYWYQQILGQGPKLLIQFQNNGVVDDSQLPKDRFSAERLKGVDSTLKIQPAKLEDSAVYLCASSLASGVQETQYFGPGTRLLVL.